These 26 T cell receptor beta chains were sequenced from one sample in a study of blood T cell repertoires in COVID-19. Sequencing used immunoSEQ multiplex PCR; TCRdb keeps in-frame clones, though not all of them. The sample records over 150,000 clones, approximately 85% being singletons. Sequencing used PBMCs or T cells enriched from blood (not recorded which). These receptors were obtained from a woman aged 18-30 years who had recovered from COVID-19.

This chain uses TRBV19 with TRBJ1-5; D remains unclear. V was clipped by 7 bases and J by 1 base, with 14 bases between them. The CDR3 extends over 15 amino acids. The germline CDR1 and CDR2 sequences are LNHDA and SQIVND (reference sequence). CDR3 residues: CASNLEKASNQPQHF. CDR3 coding DNA: TGTGCCAGTAACCTAGAGAAAGCGAGCAATCAGCCCCAGCATTTT.

V gene TRBV30 combines with J gene TRBJ1-2; 7 bases match TRBD1. Germline V gives CDR1 GTSNPN, CDR2 SVGIG (reference sequence). V dropped 0 bases and J dropped 7; count of bases not matched to a gene: 14. The CDR3 length is 16 residues. Written as DNA, the CDR3 is TGTGCCTGGAGTGTAGCCCCAGGGGGAGTATTCGGTGGCTACACCTTC. This translates into CAWSVAPGGVFGGYTF.

This clone was counted a single time. The chain uses TRBV18 and TRBJ1-1, with 7 bases identical to TRBD1. The germline V gene encodes CDR1 KGHSH and CDR2 LQKENI. V dropped 2 bases and J dropped 1; count of bases not matched to a gene: 10. The CDR3 consists of 17 residues. For the CDR3, the DNA is TGTGCCAGCTCACCATTAAGCCCCCGGACAGGGAACACTGAAGCTTTCTTT. Amino acid sequence: CASSPLSPRTGNTEAFF.

This clone was detected many times. This rearrangement joins TRBV20-1 to TRBJ2-3; D is undetermined. Trimming pared 3 bases from V and 3 bases from J, leaving 7 bases between. This CDR3 comprises 12 residues. From germline, CDR1 is DFQATT and CDR2 SNEGSKA (reference sequence). CDR3 amino acids: CSASAMTDTQYF. The CDR3 DNA reads as TGCAGTGCTAGTGCTATGACAGATACGCAGTATTTT.

The chain combines TRBV19 with TRBJ2-3; TRBD2 matches 7 bases. The CDR3 consists of 15 residues. The germline gives CDR1 LNHDA, CDR2 SQIVND (reference sequence). Trimming removed 4 bases from V and 6 bases from J; junction bases left unmatched: 10. DNA of the CDR3: TGTGCCAGTAGTACTCTAGCGGAAGTATGGGATACGCAGTATTTT. It is translated as CASSTLAEVWDTQYF.

The chain recombines TRBV19 with TRBJ2-5; perhaps TRBD2 as D (6 bases). The germline V gene encodes CDR1 LNHDA and CDR2 SQIVND (reference sequence). The CDR3 runs 15 residues. V was pared by 1 base and J by 1 base, with 10 bases between. CDR3 in amino acids: CASSIGLAVQETQYF. DNA for the CDR3: TGTGCCAGTAGTATAGGGTTAGCGGTCCAAGAGACCCAGTACTTC. Drawing the rest from reference TRBV19 and TRBJ2-5, the complete variable domain is DGGITQSPKYLFRKEGQNVTLSCEQNLNHDAMYWYRQDPGQGLRLIYYSQIVNDFQKGDIAEGYSVSREKKESFPLTVTSAQKNPTAFYLCASSIGLAVQETQYFGPGTRLLVL.

V usage is TRBV10-3 and J usage is TRBJ2-1; 7 bases are shared with TRBD2. J was trimmed by 0 bases and V by 7 bases; bases with no gene match: 18. The CDR3 is 19 amino acids. Per germline, CDR1 ENHRY and CDR2 SYGVKD. The CDR3 DNA is TGTGCCATCAATATGGCGGGAGCGATCCCCTTGAGCTCCTACAATGAGCAGTTCTTC. Its protein product is CAINMAGAIPLSSYNEQFF.

This chain links TRBV27 with TRBJ1-6; possible D gene TRBD1, 6 bases. The length of the CDR3 is 14 residues. The V gene's germline CDR1 is MNHEY and CDR2 SMNVEV (reference sequence). V gave up 2 bases and J gave up 8 bases, with 10 bases separating them. The CDR3 loop reads CASSLTGWHSPLHF. CDR3 sequence (DNA): TGTGCCAGCAGTTTAACAGGGTGGCATTCACCCCTCCACTTT.

The chain combines TRBV18 with TRBJ2-2; TRBD2 aligns across 8 bases. The CDR3 is 15 amino acids. Germline V gene lookup returns CDR1 KGHSH and CDR2 LQKENI. Trimming at V came to 5 bases and at J to 3 bases, leaving 5 bases not matched to a gene. In DNA form, the CDR3 reads TGTGCCAGCTCAGAAAGCGGGAGTGACACCGGGGAGCTGTTTTTT. It translates to CASSESGSDTGELFF.

The chain recombines TRBV2 with TRBJ1-6, with D perhaps TRBD1 (5 bases). Trimming stripped 5 bases from V and 4 bases from J, with 9 bases between. In germline, CDR1 is SNHLY, CDR2 FYNNEI. The CDR3 runs to 14 residues. The CDR3 region is CASSPTEYNSPLHF. The CDR3 DNA follows: TGTGCCAGCAGTCCGACAGAGTATAATTCACCCCTCCACTTT. Full variable domain (missing parts from reference TRBV2 and TRBJ1-6): EPEVTQTPSHQVTQMGQEVILRCVPISNHLYFYWYRQILGQKVEFLVSFYNNEISEKSEIFDDQFSVERPDGSNFTLKIRSTKLEDSAMYFCASSPTEYNSPLHFGNGTRLTVT.

The chain has TRBV19 and TRBJ1-2, with TRBD1 matching over 7 bases. The CDR3 spans 16 residues. V gave up 5 bases and J gave up 2 bases; unmatched junction bases: 11. Germline loops: CDR1 LNHDA, CDR2 SQIVND (reference sequence). The CDR3 DNA reads TGTGCCAGTAGTCCCTTGACAGGGAGGTTGAACTATGGCTACACCTTC. Encoded protein: CASSPLTGRLNYGYTF.

The chain joins TRBV2 to TRBJ2-2; 8 bases are a match to TRBD2. The V and J ends lost 6 bases and 3 bases, in that order; junction bases with no gene match: 3. Germline loops: CDR1 SNHLY, CDR2 FYNNEI. The CDR3 contains 14 residues. The CDR3 sequence: CASRREGDTGELFF. CDR3 sequence (DNA): TGTGCCAGCAGACGGGAGGGCGACACCGGGGAGCTGTTTTTT.

The rearrangement links TRBV5-6 to TRBJ2-7; TRBD2 agrees at 7 bases. Germline V gives CDR1 SGHDT, CDR2 YYEEEE. This CDR3 region has 15 residues. The V gene end was trimmed by 0 bases and the J gene end by 2 bases; junction bases not matched to a gene: 5. CDR3 loop: CASSLVGRVAYEQYF. The CDR3 region has the DNA TGTGCCAGCAGCTTGGTGGGGAGGGTGGCCTACGAGCAGTACTTC.

The chain recombines TRBV4-2 with TRBJ2-6; D is unresolved. The CDR3 spans 15 residues. In germline, CDR1 is LGHNA, CDR2 YNFKEQ. V lost 1 base, J lost 0 bases, and 4 bases lay in between. The CDR3 bases are TGTGCCAGCAGCCAAGGAGTCTCTGGGGCCAACGTCCTGACTTTC. Residues: CASSQGVSGANVLTF.

The V and J genes are TRBV12-5 and TRBJ1-2; maybe TRBD1 (5 bases). Between the trimmed V and J ends, which lost 4 bases and 4 bases, there was a span of 25 bases. The CDR3 spans 18 residues. Per the germline V gene, CDR1 is LGHNT and CDR2 is FRNRAP. The CDR3 region has the DNA TGTGCTAGTGGTTCCGTGTTGGAGTACGGCAGGGCGATCTATGGCTACACCTTC. Protein product: CASGSVLEYGRAIYGYTF.

The chain joins TRBV4-1 to TRBJ1-5, with 7 bases fitting TRBD1. Trimming cost V 2 bases and J 6 bases; bases outside gene matches: 10. Per germline, CDR1 MGHRA and CDR2 YSYEKL. The CDR3 totals 16 residues. CDR3 protein: CASSQQGTGAGQPQHF. The DNA for the CDR3 is TGCGCCAGCAGCCAACAGGGCACAGGGGCCGGTCAGCCCCAGCATTTT.

This chain links TRBV29-1 with TRBJ1-2; D is ambiguous. Germline V lookup: CDR1 SQVTM, CDR2 ANQGSEA. The CDR3 is made up of 14 amino acids. Trimming removed 4 bases at V and 3 bases at J, with 15 bases between. The CDR3 nucleotides are TGCAGCGTTGGGTTCGGGTTGAATCACTATGGCTACACCTTC. This encodes CSVGFGLNHYGYTF.

This sequence joins TRBV6-5 and TRBJ2-5; D is unclear. The germline gives CDR1 MNHEY, CDR2 SVGAGI. Trimming shortened V by 2 bases and J by 0 bases, and 7 bases separated the two germline ends. CDR3 length: 14 residues. The CDR3, as DNA: TGTGCCAGCAGTTACCTTCGGGACCAAGAGACCCAGTACTTC. Translated, it gives CASSYLRDQETQYF.

This clone occurred a few times. This chain's CDR3 is CASTAGLATDTQYF. The CDR3 region has the DNA TGTGCCAGCACCGCGGGACTAGCGACGGATACGCAGTATTTT. This chain links TRBV5-4 with TRBJ2-3; 10 bases map to TRBD2. The germline gives CDR1 SGHNT, CDR2 YYREEE (reference sequence). The V and J ends lost 6 bases and 6 bases, in that order; junction bases with no gene match: 7. The CDR3 is 14 residues long. Filled out from reference TRBV5-4 and TRBJ2-3, the complete variable domain reads ETGVTQSPTHLIKTRGQQVTLRCSSQSGHNTVSWYQQALGQGPQFIFQYYREEENGRGNFPPRFSGLQFPNYSSELNVNALELDDSALYLCASTAGLATDTQYFGPGTRLTVL.

This sequence joins TRBV19 and TRBJ1-2; no firm D call. The V end was cut by 3 bases, the J end by 4 bases, with 15 bases between. This CDR3 region has 15 residues. Per germline, CDR1 LNHDA and CDR2 SQIVND (reference sequence). DNA of the CDR3: TGTGCCAGTAGTATCGAAGCGGGCACGGGCTATGGCTACACCTTC. This translates into CASSIEAGTGYGYTF.

This chain's CDR3 is CASSSYRYQPQHF. The CDR3 DNA reads as TGTGCCAGCAGCTCCTATCGTTATCAGCCCCAGCATTTT. V gene TRBV12-3 or TRBV12-4 combines with J gene TRBJ1-5; no definite D call. V lost 6 bases and J lost 5, with 11 bases in between. The CDR3 has 13 residues.

The chain combines TRBV5-8 with TRBJ1-6; D is possibly TRBD1 (6 bases). Germline V gene sequence: CDR1 SGHTS, CDR2 YDEGEE. The CDR3 consists of 13 residues. Trimming removed 6 bases from V and 8 bases from J, with 12 bases in between. The CDR3 DNA reads as TGTGCCAGCACCATACAGGGAGATTCACCCCTCCACTTT. Translating gives CASTIQGDSPLHF.

This clone is a singleton in its sample. The chain recombines TRBV6-6 with TRBJ2-3; TRBD2 might be the D (6 bases). Germline CDR1 reads MNHNY; CDR2 reads SVGAGI (reference sequence). The CDR3 sequence is 16 residues long. Trimming stripped 4 bases from V and 2 bases from J, with 16 bases between. CDR3 amino acids: CASSSYWGEDTDTQYF. The CDR3 DNA follows: TGTGCCAGCAGTTCGTACTGGGGGGAAGACACAGATACGCAGTATTTT.

This clone was observed once. This rearrangement joins TRBV6-4 to TRBJ2-1, with 13 nucleotides matching TRBD2. There are 16 residues in the CDR3. Germline V gives CDR1 MRHNA, CDR2 SNTAGT. V shed 3 bases, J shed 12 bases, and the junction held 11 bases outside the gene matches. The CDR3 DNA is TGTGCCAGCAGTGAAGGACTAGCGGGAGCCCCTGGGGTGCAGTTCTTC. This codes for CASSEGLAGAPGVQFF.

CDR3 nucleotides: TGCGCCAGCAGGGACAGTGCTAACTATGGCTACACCTTC. This gives the protein CASRDSANYGYTF. The rearrangement uses TRBV10-2 and TRBJ1-2; tentative D call: TRBD1 (6 bases). V was pared by 6 bases and J by 0 bases, with 8 bases between. The germline CDR1 and CDR2 sequences are WSHSY and SAAADI. The CDR3 totals 13 residues.

V usage is TRBV6-1 and J usage is TRBJ1-2; 8 positions match TRBD1. Germline loops: CDR1 MNHNS, CDR2 SASEGT. The CDR3 is made up of 16 amino acids. The trim removed 2 bases at V and 5 bases at J, leaving 10 bases unmatched. CDR3 nucleotide sequence: TGTGCCAGCAGTGAAACCTTGCTGACAGGGGTGTATGGCTACACCTTC. Translated: CASSETLLTGVYGYTF.